One and the same sample provided the 5 T cell receptor beta chains below, sequenced in a study of blood T cells in healthy people across ages. For the second PCR, which ran for roughly 7 to 11 cycles, a sample-barcoded 5' primer and a J-beta primer mix were used. TCRdb used MiXCR to reprocess the 5' RACE reads, holding one entry per CDR3 protein. The sample carries hundreds of thousands of distinct CDR3 sequences, less than 45% recorded once. The specimen sequenced was blood. These receptors came from a man at least 80 years old in good health.

The CDR3 reads CASSQNPGGKNIQYF. The CDR3, as DNA: TGTGCCAGCAGCCAGAACCCGGGGGGCAAAAACATTCAGTACTTC. This rearrangement joins TRBV3-1 to TRBJ2-4; 7 bases line up with TRBD2. The germline V gene encodes CDR1 LGHDT and CDR2 YNNKEL (reference sequence). J lost 3 bases, V lost 3 bases, and 5 bases had no gene match. CDR3 size: 15 residues.

This clonotype was detected only a few times. The CDR3, as DNA: TGCAGTGCTAGTCCTTGGAGCACAGATACGCAGTATTTT. This encodes CSASPWSTDTQYF. J is TRBJ2-3 and V is TRBV20-1; D is unclear. The V end was cut by 3 bases, the J end by 0 bases, with 7 bases between. Germline V gene sequence: CDR1 DFQATT, CDR2 SNEGSKA (reference sequence). The CDR3 totals 13 residues.

The rearrangement uses TRBV6-5 and TRBJ2-6; 15 nucleotides align to TRBD2. J gave up 2 bases and V 2 bases, and 7 bases lay outside the gene matches. This CDR3 spans 20 amino acids. The germline V gene has CDR1 MNHEY and CDR2 SVGAGI. CDR3 residues: CASSYRRTSGGAAGANVLTF. The CDR3 bases are TGTGCCAGCAGTTACCGAAGGACTAGCGGGGGGGCCGCTGGGGCCAACGTCCTGACTTTC.

The chain links TRBV12-3 or TRBV12-4 to TRBJ1-5; D possibly corresponds to TRBD1 (6 bases). CDR3 length: 17 amino acids. Between the trimmed V and J ends, which lost 6 bases and 0 bases, there was a span of 18 bases. The CDR3 coding sequence is TGTGCCAGCAGAAAAAGATCAGGGGCCTATAGCAATCAGCCCCAGCATTTT. This translates into CASRKRSGAYSNQPQHF.

The rearrangement uses TRBV14 and TRBJ1-6; D is uncertain. Trimming removed 0 bases at V and 4 bases at J, with 4 bases between. Germline lookup yields CDR1 SGHDN and CDR2 FVKESK. This CDR3 has 14 amino acids. CDR3 DNA sequence: TGTGCCAGCAGCCAAGATTTTTATAATTCACCCCTCCACTTT. It codes for CASSQDFYNSPLHF.